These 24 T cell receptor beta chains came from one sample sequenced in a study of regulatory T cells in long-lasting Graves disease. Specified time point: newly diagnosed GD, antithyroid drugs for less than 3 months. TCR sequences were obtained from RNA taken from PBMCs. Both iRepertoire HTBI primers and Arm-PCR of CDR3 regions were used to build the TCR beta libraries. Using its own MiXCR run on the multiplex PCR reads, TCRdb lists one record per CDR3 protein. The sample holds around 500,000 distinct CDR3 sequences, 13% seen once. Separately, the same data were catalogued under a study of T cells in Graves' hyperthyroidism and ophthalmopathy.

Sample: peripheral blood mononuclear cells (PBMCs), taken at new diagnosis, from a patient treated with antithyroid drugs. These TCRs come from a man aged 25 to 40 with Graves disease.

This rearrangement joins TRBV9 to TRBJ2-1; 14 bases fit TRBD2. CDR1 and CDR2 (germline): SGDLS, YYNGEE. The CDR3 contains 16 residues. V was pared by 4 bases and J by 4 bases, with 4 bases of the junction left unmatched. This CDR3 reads CASSPGTSGRYNEQFF. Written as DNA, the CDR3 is TGTGCCAGCAGCCCCGGGACTAGCGGGAGATACAATGAGCAGTTCTTC. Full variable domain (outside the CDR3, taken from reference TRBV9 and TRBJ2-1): DSGVTQTPKHLITATGQRVTLRCSPRSGDLSVYWYQQSLDQGLQFLIQYYNGEERAKGNILERFSAQQFPDLHSELNLSSLELGDSALYFCASSPGTSGRYNEQFFGPGTRLTVL.

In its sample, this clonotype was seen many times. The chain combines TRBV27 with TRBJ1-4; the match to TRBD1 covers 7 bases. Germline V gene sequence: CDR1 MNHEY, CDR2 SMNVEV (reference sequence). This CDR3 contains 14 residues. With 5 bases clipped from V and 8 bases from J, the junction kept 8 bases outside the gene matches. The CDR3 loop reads CASSPKDRREKLFF. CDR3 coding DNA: TGTGCCAGCAGTCCTAAGGACAGGAGGGAAAAACTGTTTTTT.

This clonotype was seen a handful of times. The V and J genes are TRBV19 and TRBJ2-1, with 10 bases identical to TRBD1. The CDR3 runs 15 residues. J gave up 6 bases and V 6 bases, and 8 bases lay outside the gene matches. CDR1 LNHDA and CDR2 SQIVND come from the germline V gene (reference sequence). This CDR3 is CASRRQGAQSNEQFF. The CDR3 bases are TGTGCCAGTAGAAGACAGGGGGCGCAAAGCAATGAGCAGTTCTTC.

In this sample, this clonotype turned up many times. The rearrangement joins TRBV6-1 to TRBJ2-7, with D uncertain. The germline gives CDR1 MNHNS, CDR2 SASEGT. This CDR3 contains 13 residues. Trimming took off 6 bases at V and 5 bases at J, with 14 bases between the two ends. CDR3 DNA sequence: TGTGCCAGCAGACCCACGAGGCTCCACGAGCAGTACTTC. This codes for CASRPTRLHEQYF.

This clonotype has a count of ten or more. The CDR3 reads CASTDGGNIQYF. CDR3 DNA sequence: TGTGCCAGCACGGACGGGGGCAACATTCAGTACTTC. The chain couples TRBV12-3 or TRBV12-4 to TRBJ2-4; D possibly matches TRBD1 or TRBD2 (6 bases each). The length of the CDR3 is 12 residues. V was pared by 7 bases and J by 7 bases, with 11 bases between.

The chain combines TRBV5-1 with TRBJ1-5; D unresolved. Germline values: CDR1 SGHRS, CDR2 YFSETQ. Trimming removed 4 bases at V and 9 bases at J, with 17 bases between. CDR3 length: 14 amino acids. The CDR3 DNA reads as TGCGCCAGCAGCCTCGGGCCCTCCAATGGGCCCCAGCATTTT. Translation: CASSLGPSNGPQHF.

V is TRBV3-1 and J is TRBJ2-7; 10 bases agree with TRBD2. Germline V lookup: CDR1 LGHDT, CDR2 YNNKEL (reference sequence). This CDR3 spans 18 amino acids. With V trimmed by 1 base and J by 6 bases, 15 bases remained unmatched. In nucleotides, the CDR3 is TGTGCCAGCAGCCAAGCTAGGCTAGCGGGAGAGAGGAGAAGCGAGCAGTACTTC. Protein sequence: CASSQARLAGERRSEQYF.

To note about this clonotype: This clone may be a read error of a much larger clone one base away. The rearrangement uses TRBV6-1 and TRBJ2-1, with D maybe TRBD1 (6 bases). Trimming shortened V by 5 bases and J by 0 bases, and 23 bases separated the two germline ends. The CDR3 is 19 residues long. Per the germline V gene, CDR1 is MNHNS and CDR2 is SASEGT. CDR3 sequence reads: CASSRGTSHPADSYNEQFF. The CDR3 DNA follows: TGTGCCAGCAGTAGGGGGACGTCCCATCCGGCTGACTCCTACAATGAGCAGTTCTTC.

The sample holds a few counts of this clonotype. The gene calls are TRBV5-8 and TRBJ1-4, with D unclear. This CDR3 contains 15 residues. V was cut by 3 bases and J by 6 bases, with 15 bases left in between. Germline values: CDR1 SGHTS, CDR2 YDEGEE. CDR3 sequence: CASSSWALGDEKLFF. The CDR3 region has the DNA TGTGCCAGCAGCTCATGGGCCCTCGGGGATGAAAAACTGTTTTTT.

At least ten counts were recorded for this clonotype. The CDR3 is CASNSGTASTDTQYF. CDR3 sequence (DNA): TGTGCCAGCAACTCCGGGACAGCTAGCACAGATACGCAGTATTTT. The genes are TRBV6-1 and TRBJ2-3; 7 nucleotides agree with TRBD1. V was pared by 7 bases and J by 0 bases, with 7 bases of the junction left unmatched. This CDR3 contains 15 residues. The germline CDR1 and CDR2 sequences are MNHNS and SASEGT.

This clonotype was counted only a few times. The CDR3 nucleotides are TGCGCCAGCAGACGGGGACTCCCAGCGATCTACAATGAGCAGTTCTTC. It encodes CASRRGLPAIYNEQFF. The chain links TRBV10-1 to TRBJ2-1, with TRBD2 as a possible D gene (6 bases). The CDR3 runs 16 residues. CDR1 is WNHNN, CDR2 SYGVQD, per germline (reference sequence). V dropped 6 bases and J dropped 3 bases, with 18 bases sitting between them.

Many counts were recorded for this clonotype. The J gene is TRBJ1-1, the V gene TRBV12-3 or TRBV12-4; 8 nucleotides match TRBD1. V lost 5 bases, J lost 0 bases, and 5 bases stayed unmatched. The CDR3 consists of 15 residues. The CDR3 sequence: CASSRTTGVNTEAFF. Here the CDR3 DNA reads TGTGCCAGCAGTCGGACGACAGGGGTGAACACTGAAGCTTTCTTT.

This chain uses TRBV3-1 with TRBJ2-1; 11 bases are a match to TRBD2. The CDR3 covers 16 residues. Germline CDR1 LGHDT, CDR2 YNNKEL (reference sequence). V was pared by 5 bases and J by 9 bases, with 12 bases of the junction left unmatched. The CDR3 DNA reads TGTGCCAGCAGCGCCGCACTAGCGGGAGTCAACGGTGAGCAGTTCTTC. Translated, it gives CASSAALAGVNGEQFF.

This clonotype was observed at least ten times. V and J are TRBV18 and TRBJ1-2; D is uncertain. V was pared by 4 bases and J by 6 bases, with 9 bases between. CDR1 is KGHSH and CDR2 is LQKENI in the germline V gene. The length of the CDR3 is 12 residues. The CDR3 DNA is TGTGCCAGCTCACTGTCAAGCCATGGCTACACCTTC. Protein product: CASSLSSHGYTF.

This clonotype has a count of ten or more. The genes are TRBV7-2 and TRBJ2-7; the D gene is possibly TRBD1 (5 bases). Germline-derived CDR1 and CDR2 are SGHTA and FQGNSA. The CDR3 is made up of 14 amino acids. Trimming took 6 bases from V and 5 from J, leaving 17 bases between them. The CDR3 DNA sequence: TGTGCCAGCAGGCAGGGTACGGCGCGACACGAGCAGTACTTC. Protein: CASRQGTARHEQYF.

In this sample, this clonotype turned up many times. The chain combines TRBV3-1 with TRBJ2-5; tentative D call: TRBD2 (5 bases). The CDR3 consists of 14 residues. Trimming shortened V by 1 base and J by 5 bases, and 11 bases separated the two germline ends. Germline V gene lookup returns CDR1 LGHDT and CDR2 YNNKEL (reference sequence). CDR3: CASSQGRQEETQYF. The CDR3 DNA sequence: TGTGCCAGCAGCCAAGGGAGGCAGGAGGAGACCCAGTACTTC.

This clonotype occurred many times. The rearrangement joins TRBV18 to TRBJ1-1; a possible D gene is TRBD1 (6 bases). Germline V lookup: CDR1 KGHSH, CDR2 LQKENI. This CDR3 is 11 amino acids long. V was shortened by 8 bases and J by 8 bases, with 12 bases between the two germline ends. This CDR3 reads CASSGTGEAFF. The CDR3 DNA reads TGTGCCAGCAGCGGCACAGGGGAAGCTTTCTTT.

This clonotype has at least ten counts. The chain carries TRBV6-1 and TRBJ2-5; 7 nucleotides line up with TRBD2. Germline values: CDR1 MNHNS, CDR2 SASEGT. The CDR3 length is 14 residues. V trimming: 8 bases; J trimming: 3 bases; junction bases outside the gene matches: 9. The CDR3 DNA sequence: TGTGCCAGCGGACCACTAGCGTCAGAAGAGACCCAGTACTTC. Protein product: CASGPLASEETQYF.

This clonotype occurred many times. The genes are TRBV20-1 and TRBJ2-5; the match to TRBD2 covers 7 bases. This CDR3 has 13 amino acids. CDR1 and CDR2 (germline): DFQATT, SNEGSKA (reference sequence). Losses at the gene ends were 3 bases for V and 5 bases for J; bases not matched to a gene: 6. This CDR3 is CSARIGREETQYF. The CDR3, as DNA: TGCAGTGCTAGGATCGGGCGGGAGGAGACCCAGTACTTC.

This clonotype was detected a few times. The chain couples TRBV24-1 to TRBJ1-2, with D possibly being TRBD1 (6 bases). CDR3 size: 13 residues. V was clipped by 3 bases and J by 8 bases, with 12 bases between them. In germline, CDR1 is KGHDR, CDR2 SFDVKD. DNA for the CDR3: TGTGCCACCAGTGATCCAGGGGTTCGCGGCTACACCTTC. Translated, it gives CATSDPGVRGYTF.

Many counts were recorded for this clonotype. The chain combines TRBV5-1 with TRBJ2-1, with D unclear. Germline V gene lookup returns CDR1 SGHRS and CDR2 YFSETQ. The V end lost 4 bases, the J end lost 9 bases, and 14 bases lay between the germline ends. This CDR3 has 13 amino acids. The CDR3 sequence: CASSVTDLSEQFF. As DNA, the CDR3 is TGCGCCAGCAGCGTCACCGATTTAAGTGAGCAGTTCTTC.

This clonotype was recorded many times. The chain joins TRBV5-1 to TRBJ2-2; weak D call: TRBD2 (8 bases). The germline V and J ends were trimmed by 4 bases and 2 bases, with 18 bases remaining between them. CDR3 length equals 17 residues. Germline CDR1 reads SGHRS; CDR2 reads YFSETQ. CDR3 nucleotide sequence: TGCGCCAGCAGCCAAGGGGGCACTAGCGGAAACACCGGGGAGCTGTTTTTT. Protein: CASSQGGTSGNTGELFF.

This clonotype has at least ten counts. The CDR3 protein is CSVGQGGNTEAFF. CDR3 nucleotides: TGCAGCGTTGGACAGGGAGGAAACACTGAAGCTTTCTTT. This chain uses TRBV29-1 with TRBJ1-1; 7 bases match TRBD1. The CDR3 has 13 amino acids. V trimming: 4 bases; J trimming: 2 bases; junction bases outside the gene matches: 4. Germline CDR1 is SQVTM and CDR2 is ANQGSEA.

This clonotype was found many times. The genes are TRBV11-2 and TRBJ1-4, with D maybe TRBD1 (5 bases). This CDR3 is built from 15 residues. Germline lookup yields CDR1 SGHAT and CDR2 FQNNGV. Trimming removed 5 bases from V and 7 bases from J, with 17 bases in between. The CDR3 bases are TGTGCCAGCAGCCCGACGAGGGGAAGGGGTGAAAAACTGTTTTTT. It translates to CASSPTRGRGEKLFF.